A selection of T cell receptor beta chains follows, all from one sample in a study of blood T cell repertoires in COVID-19. Some clones are missing from TCRdb's copy, which holds only in-frame ones; the method was immunoSEQ multiplex PCR. Of hundreds of thousands of clones in the sample, more than 75% were seen once. The material sequenced was peripheral blood. These receptors originate from a woman under 30 who had recovered from COVID-19. CDR3s include the opening cysteine and the closing phenylalanine or tryptophan. D genes are given only for firm matches. Clone size is stated in some rows and not others, as once, few, many or a class when expanded.

v_call,clone_size,j_call,d_call,cdr3_nt,cdr3_aa
TRBV19,-,TRBJ2-5,-,TGTGCCAGTAGTATTAGGGGGGAGGGCCTGCCAGAGACCCAGTACTTC,CASSIRGEGLPETQYF
TRBV18,once,TRBJ1-2,TRBD1,TGTGCCAGCTCACTTCGTAAGGACAGGGAAGCCTATGGCTACACCTTC,CASSLRKDREAYGYTF
TRBV4-3,-,TRBJ1-2,-,TGCGCCAGCAGCCAAACGACAGGCCTTTATGGCTACACCTTC,CASSQTTGLYGYTF
TRBV7-6,once,TRBJ1-5,-,TGTGCCAGCAGCTTAGTGGCCAGTCACAATCAGCCCCAGCATTTT,CASSLVASHNQPQHF
TRBV7-2,-,TRBJ1-1,TRBD1,TGTGCCAGCACTACCCGGACAGGGGTAAGCACTGAAGCTTTCTTT,CASTTRTGVSTEAFF
TRBV19,-,TRBJ1-4,-,TGTGCCAGTAACGGGGGGAGGGTCAATGAAAAACTGTTTTTT,CASNGGRVNEKLFF
TRBV7-9,-,TRBJ1-2,-,TGTGCCAGCAGCCCCACGCGGGGCGAGAGGAACTATGGCTACACCTTC,CASSPTRGERNYGYTF
TRBV24-1,-,TRBJ2-1,TRBD2,TGTGCCACCAGTGATTTGCCGGGACTAGCGGGGGGGGATGAGCAGTTCTTC,CATSDLPGLAGGDEQFF
TRBV27,-,TRBJ2-1,-,TGTGCCAGCAGTTTCGACGGACAGTTGTTCTCCTACAATGAGCAGTTCTTC,CASSFDGQLFSYNEQFF
TRBV28,-,TRBJ2-1,TRBD2,TGTGCCAGCAGTTTATTGGGCGGGAGGTCCAATGAGCAGTTCTTC,CASSLLGGRSNEQFF
TRBV4-1,-,TRBJ2-2,-,TGCGCCAGCAGCCGAATCCTTGGGCAGGACAATACGAACACCGGGGAGCTGTTTTTT,CASSRILGQDNTNTGELFF